These 16 T cell receptor beta chains were sequenced from one sample in a study of shared clonotypes between healthy human individuals. Some clones are missing from TCRdb's copy, which holds only in-frame ones; the method was immunoSEQ multiplex PCR. The table records 2,100,000 or so clones, approximately 95% of them present only once. Sequenced input: naive CD4+ T cells sorted from blood. Subset meaning: CD45RA+ positively selected. The source is a man younger than 35 in good health.

The chain couples TRBV5-4 to TRBJ2-1, with 11 bases lining up with TRBD2. V gave up 4 bases and J gave up 0 bases; unmatched junction bases: 6. Germline lookup yields CDR1 SGHNT and CDR2 YYREEE (reference sequence). The CDR3 is made up of 17 amino acids. The CDR3 DNA reads as TGTGCCAGCAGCCCGAGACTAGCGGGGCGCTCCTACAATGAGCAGTTCTTC. It encodes CASSPRLAGRSYNEQFF.

The V gene is TRBV11-3, the J gene TRBJ2-7; maybe TRBD1 (5 bases). V was cut by 5 bases and J by 6 bases, with 14 bases left in between. The CDR3 covers 13 residues. Per germline, CDR1 SGHNT and CDR2 YENEEA. The CDR3 region is CASSLRRGGEQYF. CDR3 bases: TGTGCCAGCAGCCTACGTAGGGGTGGCGAGCAGTACTTC. Full variable domain (remainder filled in from reference TRBV11-3 and TRBJ2-7): EAGVVQSPRYKIIEKKQPVAFWCNPISGHNTLYWYLQNLGQGPELLIRYENEEAVDDSQLPKDRFSAERLKGVDSTLKIQPAELGDSAVYLCASSLRRGGEQYFGPGTRLTVT.

The CDR3 loop reads CASSHQTGGSGYTF. The CDR3 bases are TGCGCCAGCAGCCACCAGACAGGGGGCAGCGGCTACACCTTC. The V gene is TRBV4-3, the J gene TRBJ1-2, with 10 bases lining up with TRBD1. CDR3 length: 14 residues. Unmatched junction bases numbered 6, after V lost 3 bases and J lost 8 bases. Germline CDR1 is LGHNA and CDR2 is YSLEER.

The chain joins TRBV7-9 to TRBJ2-5; D is tentatively TRBD1 or TRBD2 (5 bases each). The V end was cut by 5 bases, the J end by 5 bases, with 18 bases between. The CDR3 covers 15 residues. Germline loops: CDR1 SEHNR, CDR2 FQNEAQ (reference sequence). The CDR3 spells CASSPLRDPRETQYF. The CDR3 DNA follows: TGTGCCAGCAGCCCCCTCCGGGACCCCCGGGAGACCCAGTACTTC.

The rearrangement uses TRBV9 and TRBJ2-7; D remains ambiguous. The CDR3 extends over 13 amino acids. V shed 2 bases and J shed 0 bases, with 6 bases lying between them. The germline gives CDR1 SGDLS, CDR2 YYNGEE. The CDR3 DNA reads TGTGCCAGCAGCGTTCAGCCCTCCTACGAGCAGTACTTC. This sequence encodes CASSVQPSYEQYF.

CDR3 sequence: CASSLFSGALSGANVLTF. The CDR3 coding sequence is TGTGCCAGCAGTTTATTTAGCGGGGCCCTCTCTGGGGCCAACGTCCTGACTTTC. J is TRBJ2-6 and V is TRBV27; 8 bases are a match to TRBD2. Trimming removed 1 base from V and 0 bases from J; junction bases left unmatched: 5. Germline CDR1 reads MNHEY; CDR2 reads SMNVEV (reference sequence). This CDR3 region has 18 residues.

This clone appeared a single time. This chain uses TRBV30 with TRBJ1-6, with 8 positions matching TRBD1. V gave up 0 bases and J gave up 10 bases; unmatched junction bases: 8. The CDR3 totals 15 residues. Germline lookup yields CDR1 GTSNPN and CDR2 SVGIG (reference sequence). The CDR3 sequence: CAWSVLGQGRSPLHF. The CDR3 bases are TGTGCCTGGAGTGTACTCGGACAGGGAAGGTCACCCCTCCACTTT. Full variable domain (missing parts from reference TRBV30 and TRBJ1-6): SQTIHQWPATLVQPVGSPLSLECTVEGTSNPNLYWYRQAAGRGLQLLFYSVGIGQISSEVPQNLSASRPQDRQFILSSKKLLLSDSGFYLCAWSVLGQGRSPLHFGNGTRLTVT.

J is TRBJ1-2 and V is TRBV28; D is unresolved. The V gene's germline CDR1 is MDHEN and CDR2 SYDVKM. The CDR3 runs to 15 residues. The germline V and J ends were trimmed by 5 bases and 4 bases, with 17 bases remaining between them. CDR3 region: CASSPTWAASYGYTF. DNA of the CDR3: TGTGCCAGCAGTCCTACTTGGGCGGCCTCCTATGGCTACACCTTC.

This chain connects TRBV7-2 to TRBJ1-1, with D hard to call. Germline CDR1 and CDR2: SGHTA and FQGNSA. The CDR3 is 13 amino acids. V was clipped by 3 bases and J by 5 bases, with 10 bases between them. CDR3 region: CASSFRGQTEAFF. CDR3 in DNA: TGTGCCAGCAGCTTTCGGGGTCAGACTGAAGCTTTCTTT.

This clone was seen just once. The chain has TRBV6-5 and TRBJ1-5, with TRBD1 matching over 8 bases. The V and J ends lost 6 bases and 4 bases, in that order; junction bases with no gene match: 8. This CDR3 has 15 amino acids. Germline CDR1 and CDR2: MNHEY and SVGAGI. CDR3 in DNA: TGTGCCAGCAGCCGTGGACAGGGTTTTAATCAGCCCCAGCATTTT. It is translated as CASSRGQGFNQPQHF.

On this clone: The same CDR3 arises from other DNA sequences in this sample as well. V is TRBV5-1 and J is TRBJ1-2; D might be TRBD1 (5 bases). Germline assignment: CDR1 SGHRS and CDR2 YFSETQ. CDR3 length: 14 residues. The germline V and J ends were trimmed by 0 bases and 5 bases, with 11 bases remaining between them. The DNA of the CDR3 is TGCGCCAGCAGCTTGGATTCAGGGCCTTATGGCTACACCTTC. Its protein product is CASSLDSGPYGYTF.

Regarding this clone: Other nucleotide sequences from this sample produce the same CDR3. The chain has TRBV5-6 and TRBJ2-7, with D perhaps TRBD1 (6 bases). CDR1 and CDR2 from the germline V gene are SGHDT and YYEEEE. V lost 1 base, J lost 6 bases, and 8 bases lay in between. This CDR3 spans 12 amino acids. The CDR3 here is CASSLLGAEQYF. CDR3 sequence (DNA): TGTGCCAGCAGCTTGTTGGGGGCCGAGCAGTACTTC.

V is TRBV5-1 and J is TRBJ2-3, with D possibly being TRBD1 (6 bases). Trimming shortened V by 8 bases and J by 3 bases, and 16 bases separated the two germline ends. The V gene's germline CDR1 is SGHRS and CDR2 YFSETQ. The CDR3 extends over 14 amino acids. The CDR3 loop reads CASCRGEVTDTQYF. The DNA for the CDR3 is TGCGCCAGTTGCAGGGGTGAAGTGACAGATACGCAGTATTTT.

The gene calls are TRBV28 and TRBJ2-2; 8 bases match TRBD2. The CDR3 loop spans 15 amino acids. V was pared by 4 bases and J by 4 bases, with 5 bases of the junction left unmatched. Germline V gene lookup returns CDR1 MDHEN and CDR2 SYDVKM. The CDR3 region is CASSWVAGPTGELFF. The CDR3 DNA is TGTGCCAGCAGTTGGGTAGCGGGGCCCACCGGGGAGCTGTTTTTT. The whole variable domain, filled in from reference TRBV28 and TRBJ2-2, reads DVKVTQSSRYLVKRTGEKVFLECVQDMDHENMFWYRQDPGLGLRLIYFSYDVKMKEKGDIPEGYSVSREKKERFSLILESASTNQTSMYLCASSWVAGPTGELFFGEGSRLTVL.

The chain has TRBV15 and TRBJ2-5, with 7 positions matching TRBD1. The ends lost 2 bases at V and 1 base at J; junction bases unmatched: 7. The CDR3 is 16 residues long. The V gene's germline CDR1 is LNHNV and CDR2 YYDKDF (reference sequence). CDR3 sequence: CATSRLGTAGQETQYF. The CDR3 DNA reads as TGTGCCACCAGCAGACTGGGGACAGCCGGCCAAGAGACCCAGTACTTC.

The V gene is TRBV15, the J gene TRBJ1-1; D unresolved. Germline V lookup: CDR1 LNHNV, CDR2 YYDKDF (reference sequence). The V gene lost 0 bases and the J gene lost 3 bases, with 14 bases spanning the gap. The CDR3 length is 16 residues. Here the CDR3 DNA reads TGTGCCACCAGCAGAGATCGAGGGAGGAGCGACACTGAAGCTTTCTTT. It specifies CATSRDRGRSDTEAFF.